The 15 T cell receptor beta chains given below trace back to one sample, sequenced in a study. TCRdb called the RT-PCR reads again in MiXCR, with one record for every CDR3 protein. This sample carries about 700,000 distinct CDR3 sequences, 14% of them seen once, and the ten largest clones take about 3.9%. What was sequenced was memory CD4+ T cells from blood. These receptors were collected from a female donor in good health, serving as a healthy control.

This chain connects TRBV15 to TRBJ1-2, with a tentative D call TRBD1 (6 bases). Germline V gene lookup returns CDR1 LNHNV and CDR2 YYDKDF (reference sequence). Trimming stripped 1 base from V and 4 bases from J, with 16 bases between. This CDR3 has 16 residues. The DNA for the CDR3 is TGTGCCACCAGCAGAGCTTCGGGGGCAGCCAGCTATGGCTACACCTTC. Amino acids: CATSRASGAASYGYTF. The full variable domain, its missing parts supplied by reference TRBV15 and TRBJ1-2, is DAMVIQNPRYQVTQFGKPVTLSCSQTLNHNVMYWYQQKSSQAPKLLFHYYDKDFNNEADTPDNFQSRRPNTSFCFLDIRSPGLGDTAMYLCATSRASGAASYGYTFGSGTRLTVV.

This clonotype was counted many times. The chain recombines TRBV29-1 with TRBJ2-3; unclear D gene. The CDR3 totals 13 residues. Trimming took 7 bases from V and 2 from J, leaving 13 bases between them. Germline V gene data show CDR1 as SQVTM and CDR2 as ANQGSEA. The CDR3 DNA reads TGCAGCGCCAACAATCCGCCCACAGATACGCAGTATTTT. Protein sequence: CSANNPPTDTQYF.

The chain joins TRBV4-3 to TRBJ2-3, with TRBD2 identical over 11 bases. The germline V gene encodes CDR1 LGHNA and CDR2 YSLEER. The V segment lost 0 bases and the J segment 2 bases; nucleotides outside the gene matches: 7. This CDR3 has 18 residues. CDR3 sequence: CASSQELAGGLFTDTQYF. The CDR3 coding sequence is TGCGCCAGCAGCCAAGAGTTAGCGGGGGGGCTTTTCACAGATACGCAGTATTTT.

The CDR3 loop is CASSVGEGVGETQYF. CDR3 DNA sequence: TGTGCCAGCAGCGTAGGTGAGGGAGTGGGAGAGACCCAGTACTTC. The chain has TRBV9 and TRBJ2-5; weak D call: TRBD2 (5 bases). This CDR3 has 15 amino acids. V was shortened by 0 bases and J by 4 bases, with 13 bases between the two germline ends. Germline V gene lookup returns CDR1 SGDLS and CDR2 YYNGEE. The full variable domain, completed using reference TRBV9 and TRBJ2-5, is DSGVTQTPKHLITATGQRVTLRCSPRSGDLSVYWYQQSLDQGLQFLIQYYNGEERAKGNILERFSAQQFPDLHSELNLSSLELGDSALYFCASSVGEGVGETQYFGPGTRLLVL.

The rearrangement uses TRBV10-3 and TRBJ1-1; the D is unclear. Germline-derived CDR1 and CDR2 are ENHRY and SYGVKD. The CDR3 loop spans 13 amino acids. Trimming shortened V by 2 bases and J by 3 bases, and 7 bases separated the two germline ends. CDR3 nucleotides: TGTGCCATCAGTGAGGGGCCGGACACTGAAGCTTTCTTT. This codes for CAISEGPDTEAFF.

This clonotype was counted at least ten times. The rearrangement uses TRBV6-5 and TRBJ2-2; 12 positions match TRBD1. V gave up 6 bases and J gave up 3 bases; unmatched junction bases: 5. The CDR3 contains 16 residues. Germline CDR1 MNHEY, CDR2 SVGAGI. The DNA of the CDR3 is TGTGCCAGCAGCGGGGACAGGGGGCCTTACACCGGGGAGCTGTTTTTT. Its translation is CASSGDRGPYTGELFF.

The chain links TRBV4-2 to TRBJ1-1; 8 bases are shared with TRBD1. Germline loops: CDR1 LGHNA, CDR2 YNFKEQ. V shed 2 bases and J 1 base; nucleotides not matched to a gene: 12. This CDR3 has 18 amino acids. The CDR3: CASSQPRDRRHPNTEAFF. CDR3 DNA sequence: TGTGCCAGCAGCCAACCCCGGGACAGGCGCCACCCGAACACTGAAGCTTTCTTT.

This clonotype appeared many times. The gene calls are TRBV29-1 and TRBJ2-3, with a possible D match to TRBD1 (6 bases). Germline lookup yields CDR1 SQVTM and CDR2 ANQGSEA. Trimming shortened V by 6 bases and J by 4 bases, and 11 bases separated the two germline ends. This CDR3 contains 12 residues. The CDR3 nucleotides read TGCAGCGTGGGGGACACCTCAGATACGCAGTATTTT. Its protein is CSVGDTSDTQYF.

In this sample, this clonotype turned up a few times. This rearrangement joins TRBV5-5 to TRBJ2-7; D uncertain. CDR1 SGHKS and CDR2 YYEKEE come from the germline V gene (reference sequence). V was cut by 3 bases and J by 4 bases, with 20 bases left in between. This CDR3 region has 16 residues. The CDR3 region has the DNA TGTGCCAGCAGCTCTAATCCGGGCCTCCAACATTACGAGCAGTACTTC. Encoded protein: CASSSNPGLQHYEQYF.

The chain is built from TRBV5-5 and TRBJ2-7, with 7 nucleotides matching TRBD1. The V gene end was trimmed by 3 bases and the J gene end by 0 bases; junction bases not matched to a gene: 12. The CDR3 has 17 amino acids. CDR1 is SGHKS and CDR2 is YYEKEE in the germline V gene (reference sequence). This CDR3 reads CASSYGQVARPSYEQYF. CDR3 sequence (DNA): TGTGCCAGCAGCTATGGACAGGTCGCGAGGCCCTCCTACGAGCAGTACTTC.

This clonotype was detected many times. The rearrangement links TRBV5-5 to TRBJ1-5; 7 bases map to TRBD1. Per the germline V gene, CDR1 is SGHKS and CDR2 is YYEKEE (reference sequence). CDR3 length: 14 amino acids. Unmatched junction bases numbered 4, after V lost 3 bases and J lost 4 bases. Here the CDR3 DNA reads TGTGCCAGCAGCTCCGGGACAGATAATCAGCCCCAGCATTTT. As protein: CASSSGTDNQPQHF. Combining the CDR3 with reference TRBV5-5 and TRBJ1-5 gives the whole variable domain DAGVTQSPTHLIKTRGQQVTLRCSPISGHKSVSWYQQVLGQGPQFIFQYYEKEERGRGNFPDRFSARQFPNYSSELNVNALLLGDSALYLCASSSGTDNQPQHFGDGTRLSIL.

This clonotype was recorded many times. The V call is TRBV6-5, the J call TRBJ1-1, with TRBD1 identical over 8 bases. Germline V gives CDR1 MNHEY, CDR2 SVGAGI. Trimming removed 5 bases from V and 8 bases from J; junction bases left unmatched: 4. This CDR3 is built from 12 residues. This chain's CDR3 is CASSTGGWEAFF. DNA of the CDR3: TGTGCCAGCAGTACAGGGGGGTGGGAAGCTTTCTTT.

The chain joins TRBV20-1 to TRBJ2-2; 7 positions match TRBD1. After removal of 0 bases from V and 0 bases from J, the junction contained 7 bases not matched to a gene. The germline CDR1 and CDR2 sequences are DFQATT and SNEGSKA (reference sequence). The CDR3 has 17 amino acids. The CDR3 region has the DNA TGCAGTGCTAGAGATGTCGTTCAGGGGGCGAACACCGGGGAGCTGTTTTTT. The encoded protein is CSARDVVQGANTGELFF.

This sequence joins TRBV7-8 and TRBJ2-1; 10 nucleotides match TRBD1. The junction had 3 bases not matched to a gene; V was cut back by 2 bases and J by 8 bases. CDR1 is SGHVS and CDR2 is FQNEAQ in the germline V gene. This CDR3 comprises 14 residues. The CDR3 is CASSLMGQGYEQFF. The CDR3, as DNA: TGTGCCAGCAGCTTAATGGGACAGGGGTATGAGCAGTTCTTC.

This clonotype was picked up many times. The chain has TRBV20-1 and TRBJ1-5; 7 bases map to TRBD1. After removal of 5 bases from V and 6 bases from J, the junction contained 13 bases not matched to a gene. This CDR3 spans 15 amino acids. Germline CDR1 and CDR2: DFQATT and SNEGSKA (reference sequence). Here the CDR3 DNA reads TGCAGTGCTTATTCTAGCACAGGGGCGGCTCAGCCCCAGCATTTT. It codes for CSAYSSTGAAQPQHF.